The 27 T cell receptor beta chains below come from one sample, sequenced in a study of blood T cell repertoires in COVID-19. Using immunoSEQ multiplex PCR, the repertoire was profiled, and TCRdb retains in-frame clones only, with some absent. The sample includes 110,000 to 150,000 clones, roughly 88% seen only once; the top ten take around 4.5%. Input material: PBMCs or T cells enriched from blood (not recorded which). All receptors come from a man in his fifties or sixties who had recovered from COVID-19.

V usage is TRBV7-9 and J usage is TRBJ2-2, with 8 bases matching TRBD2. Germline V CDR1 and CDR2: SEHNR, FQNEAQ (reference sequence). Trimming took 5 bases from V and 7 from J; bases not matched to a gene: 12. CDR3 size: 16 residues. In DNA, the CDR3 is TGTGCCAGCAGCCCTCCGTTAGCGGGATACCGCGGGGAGCTGTTTTTT. It specifies CASSPPLAGYRGELFF.

The chain joins TRBV6-5 to TRBJ1-2; D possibly corresponds to TRBD1 (5 bases). The CDR3 totals 15 residues. Trimming removed 11 bases from V and 2 bases from J, with 21 bases in between. Germline CDR1 and CDR2: MNHEY and SVGAGI. CDR3 loop: CAVRPTGVGNYGYTF. CDR3 DNA: TGTGCCGTTAGGCCGACGGGGGTAGGGAACTATGGCTACACCTTC.

The V gene is TRBV7-9, the J gene TRBJ1-4; no clear D. The CDR3 is made up of 15 amino acids. Germline lookup yields CDR1 SEHNR and CDR2 FQNEAQ (reference sequence). V gave up 5 bases and J gave up 4 bases, with 14 bases separating them. Here the CDR3 reads CASSLNAGNNEKLFF. The CDR3 DNA sequence: TGTGCCAGCAGCCTAAACGCCGGGAATAATGAAAAACTGTTTTTT.

The rearrangement joins TRBV30 to TRBJ2-3, with 7 bases that match TRBD1. Germline V lookup: CDR1 GTSNPN, CDR2 SVGIG (reference sequence). The CDR3 loop spans 15 amino acids. After removal of 5 bases from V and 4 bases from J, the junction contained 12 bases not matched to a gene. CDR3 in DNA: TGTGCCTGGGGCCTAGGGGGCGCGGACCCAGATACGCAGTATTTT. It encodes CAWGLGGADPDTQYF.

V and J are TRBV27 and TRBJ1-5; D is undetermined. From germline, CDR1 is MNHEY and CDR2 SMNVEV (reference sequence). With 9 bases removed from V and 2 bases from J, the gap between germline ends came to 11 bases. The CDR3 length is 13 residues. The CDR3 is CARVPGGNQPQHF. DNA for the CDR3: TGTGCCAGAGTTCCCGGGGGCAATCAGCCCCAGCATTTT.

Regarding this clone: This sample also contains other DNA sequences that code for the same CDR3. The chain couples TRBV28 to TRBJ1-2, with a tentative D call TRBD1 (6 bases). CDR3 length: 15 residues. Trimming left V 6 bases short and J 1 base short, with 15 bases between. Germline loops: CDR1 MDHEN, CDR2 SYDVKM. CDR3 sequence: CASSHGQGYNYGYTF. The CDR3 region has the DNA TGTGCCAGCAGCCATGGGCAGGGGTATAACTATGGCTACACCTTC.

The rearrangement links TRBV5-5 to TRBJ1-1; D perhaps matches TRBD1 (5 bases). Trimming shortened V by 1 base and J by 5 bases, and 15 bases separated the two germline ends. Germline lookup yields CDR1 SGHKS and CDR2 YYEKEE (reference sequence). The CDR3 is 15 residues long. As DNA, the CDR3 is TGTGCCAGCAGCTTGCTAGTGGGCGGGGCGACTGAAGCTTTCTTT. It encodes CASSLLVGGATEAFF.

J is TRBJ1-6 and V is TRBV6-5; 8 bases align to TRBD1. The ends lost 8 bases at V and 10 bases at J; junction bases unmatched: 13. Germline CDR1 MNHEY, CDR2 SVGAGI. The CDR3 totals 15 residues. The CDR3 loop is CASGRGREGRSPLHF. CDR3 DNA sequence: TGTGCCAGCGGCAGGGGGCGCGAGGGCCGATCACCCCTCCACTTT.

The J gene is TRBJ1-6, the V gene TRBV5-8; D not resolved. This CDR3 contains 12 residues. The V gene's germline CDR1 is SGHTS and CDR2 YDEGEE. Trimming pared 4 bases from V and 7 bases from J, leaving 6 bases between. The CDR3 DNA is TGTGCCAGCAGCCACTCCAATTCACCCCTCCACTTT. Translating gives CASSHSNSPLHF.

V and J are TRBV18 and TRBJ1-4; 11 bases fit TRBD1. CDR1 and CDR2 from the germline V gene are KGHSH and LQKENI. The CDR3 consists of 17 residues. With V trimmed by 2 bases and J by 3 bases, 5 bases remained unmatched. CDR3 nucleotide sequence: TGTGCCAGCTCACCAGCCGGACAGGGGGCCGCTAATGAAAAACTGTTTTTT. Residues: CASSPAGQGAANEKLFF.

The CDR3 nucleotides read TGTGCCATCAGCTTTAGCGGGTCAACTTACGAGCAGTACTTC. It codes for CAISFSGSTYEQYF. V is TRBV10-3 and J is TRBJ2-7; TRBD2 agrees at 7 bases. CDR3 length equals 14 residues. CDR1 and CDR2 (germline): ENHRY, SYGVKD. V gave up 6 bases and J gave up 4 bases; unmatched junction bases: 9.

The rearrangement uses TRBV12-5 and TRBJ2-3, with 14 nucleotides matching TRBD2. Germline V gives CDR1 LGHNT, CDR2 FRNRAP. V lost 0 bases, J lost 1 base, and 18 bases stayed unmatched. The CDR3 has 23 residues. The CDR3 coding sequence is TGTGCTAGTGGTTTGGTACTGGGGCTAGTAGGGACTAGCGGGAGAGGTCGCACAGATACGCAGTATTTT. Its translation is CASGLVLGLVGTSGRGRTDTQYF.

The rearrangement links TRBV10-3 to TRBJ2-4; 12 bases match TRBD2. The CDR3 sequence is 16 residues long. Germline CDR1 is ENHRY and CDR2 is SYGVKD. V lost 0 bases and J lost 8; bases outside the gene matches: 5. In DNA form, the CDR3 reads TGTGCCATCAGTGAGTCCGCTAGCGGGGGGGCGGACATTCAGTACTTC. Amino acids: CAISESASGGADIQYF.

This clone was observed a handful of times. The J gene is TRBJ1-1, the V gene TRBV5-4; 8 bases match TRBD1. Germline loops: CDR1 SGHNT, CDR2 YYREEE (reference sequence). V trimming: 0 bases; J trimming: 8 bases; junction bases outside the gene matches: 3. This CDR3 has 13 residues. The DNA of the CDR3 is TGTGCCAGCAGCTTGGGCGGGACAGGAGAAGCTTTCTTT. It encodes CASSLGGTGEAFF.

Only one count was recorded for this clone. This sequence joins TRBV29-1 and TRBJ1-5; no clear D gene. Germline CDR1 SQVTM, CDR2 ANQGSEA. V was shortened by 6 bases and J by 2 bases, with 11 bases between the two germline ends. The CDR3 spans 13 residues. CDR3: CSVATFRNQPQHF. The CDR3 DNA reads TGCAGCGTGGCGACATTCCGCAATCAGCCCCAGCATTTT.

The CDR3 DNA follows: TGTGCCAGCAGCGTCTTGACAGGCGGTGGCTACACCTTC. This gives the protein CASSVLTGGGYTF. The rearrangement joins TRBV9 to TRBJ1-2, with a weak D call TRBD1 (6 bases). The CDR3 contains 13 residues. V was shortened by 2 bases and J by 7 bases, with 12 bases between the two germline ends. Per germline, CDR1 SGDLS and CDR2 YYNGEE.

This sequence joins TRBV7-8 and TRBJ1-2; TRBD1 agrees at 9 bases. Trimming removed 5 bases from V and 0 bases from J; junction bases left unmatched: 4. Germline CDR1 and CDR2: SGHVS and FQNEAQ. There are 15 residues in the CDR3. The CDR3 here is CASSLRDRANYGYTF. The CDR3 DNA reads TGTGCCAGCAGCCTACGGGACAGGGCTAACTATGGCTACACCTTC. Using reference TRBV7-8 and TRBJ1-2 for the parts outside the CDR3, the full variable domain is GAGVSQSPRYKVAKRGQDVALRCDPISGHVSLFWYQQALGQGPEFLTYFQNEAQLDKSGLPSDRFFAERPEGSVSTLKIQRTQQEDSAVYLCASSLRDRANYGYTFGSGTRLTVV.

The rearrangement links TRBV11-1 to TRBJ1-1; the D is unclear. CDR1 is SGHAT and CDR2 is FQDESV in the germline V gene (reference sequence). Trimming pared 5 bases from V and 5 bases from J, leaving 6 bases between. The CDR3 is made up of 11 amino acids. The CDR3 loop reads CASSRGTEAFF. The CDR3 nucleotides read TGTGCCAGCAGCCGGGGAACTGAAGCTTTCTTT.

The chain links TRBV5-5 to TRBJ1-1, with D possibly being TRBD1 (6 bases). The V end lost 4 bases, the J end lost 0 bases, and 16 bases lay between the germline ends. Germline CDR1 SGHKS, CDR2 YYEKEE (reference sequence). This CDR3 is built from 16 residues. The DNA of the CDR3 is TGTGCCAGCAGCCCTAACCTCAACAGGGTGAACACTGAAGCTTTCTTT. It encodes CASSPNLNRVNTEAFF.

This clone was seen only once. CDR3 sequence: CASSPGTGVAFF. CDR3 DNA sequence: TGTGCCAGCTCACCCGGGACAGGGGTAGCTTTCTTT. J is TRBJ1-1 and V is TRBV18; the match to TRBD1 covers 10 bases. The CDR3 consists of 12 residues. V shed 3 bases and J 10 bases; nucleotides not matched to a gene: 2. Germline V gene lookup returns CDR1 KGHSH and CDR2 LQKENI.

The J gene is TRBJ1-2, the V gene TRBV10-3; D call uncertain. The V gene's germline CDR1 is ENHRY and CDR2 SYGVKD. Trimming pared 3 bases from V and 3 bases from J, leaving 8 bases between. This CDR3 has 13 residues. The CDR3 bases are TGTGCCATCAGTGACCCACTTGACTATGGCTACACCTTC. Amino acid sequence: CAISDPLDYGYTF.

The chain has TRBV6-2 or TRBV6-3 and TRBJ2-5, with D tentatively TRBD2 (6 bases). V was clipped by 4 bases and J by 2 bases, with 17 bases between them. The CDR3 runs 16 residues. The germline CDR1 and CDR2 sequences are MNHEY and SVGEGT. Here the CDR3 DNA reads TGTGCCAGCAGTTCTCACGGGAGCGGACGGCAAGAGACCCAGTACTTC. This encodes CASSSHGSGRQETQYF.

The rearrangement uses TRBV28 and TRBJ1-3; possibly TRBD1 for D (6 bases). Germline CDR1 MDHEN, CDR2 SYDVKM. With 7 bases removed from V and 3 bases from J, the gap between germline ends came to 16 bases. The CDR3 sequence is 15 residues long. CDR3 region: CASTLRGGGGNTIYF. CDR3 sequence (DNA): TGTGCCAGCACCCTAAGGGGGGGCGGTGGAAACACCATATATTTT.

The V gene is TRBV5-1, the J gene TRBJ2-1; 7 nucleotides match TRBD1. This CDR3 contains 19 residues. V shed 2 bases, J shed 0 bases, and the junction held 14 bases outside the gene matches. In germline, CDR1 is SGHRS, CDR2 YFSETQ. CDR3 protein: CASSFQRDSGPLSYNEQFF. Here the CDR3 DNA reads TGCGCCAGCAGCTTCCAACGGGACAGCGGACCTCTCTCCTACAATGAGCAGTTCTTC.

The chain links TRBV3-1 (or the pseudogene TRBV3-2) to TRBJ1-2; D is perhaps TRBD1 (5 bases). Trimming shortened V by 3 bases and J by 3 bases, and 14 bases separated the two germline ends. Germline CDR1 is LGHDT and CDR2 is YNNKEL (reference sequence). This CDR3 contains 15 residues. CDR3 protein: CASSQQGWGDYGYTF. CDR3 DNA: TGTGCCAGCAGCCAGCAAGGGTGGGGCGACTATGGCTACACCTTC.

This sequence joins TRBV12-3 or TRBV12-4 and TRBJ2-5; maybe TRBD1 (6 bases). V dropped 6 bases and J dropped 4 bases, with 12 bases sitting between them. The CDR3 consists of 13 residues. The CDR3 protein is CASSRWGRETQYF. DNA of the CDR3: TGTGCCAGCAGCCGCTGGGGGCGAGAGACCCAGTACTTC.

The chain links TRBV12-3 or TRBV12-4 to TRBJ2-6; 7 bases align to TRBD1. The length of the CDR3 is 13 residues. V was clipped by 8 bases and J by 7 bases; unmatched bases: 5. CDR3 nucleotide sequence: TGTGCCAGCGGACAGGTTGGAGCCAACGTCCTGACTTTC. Translation: CASGQVGANVLTF.